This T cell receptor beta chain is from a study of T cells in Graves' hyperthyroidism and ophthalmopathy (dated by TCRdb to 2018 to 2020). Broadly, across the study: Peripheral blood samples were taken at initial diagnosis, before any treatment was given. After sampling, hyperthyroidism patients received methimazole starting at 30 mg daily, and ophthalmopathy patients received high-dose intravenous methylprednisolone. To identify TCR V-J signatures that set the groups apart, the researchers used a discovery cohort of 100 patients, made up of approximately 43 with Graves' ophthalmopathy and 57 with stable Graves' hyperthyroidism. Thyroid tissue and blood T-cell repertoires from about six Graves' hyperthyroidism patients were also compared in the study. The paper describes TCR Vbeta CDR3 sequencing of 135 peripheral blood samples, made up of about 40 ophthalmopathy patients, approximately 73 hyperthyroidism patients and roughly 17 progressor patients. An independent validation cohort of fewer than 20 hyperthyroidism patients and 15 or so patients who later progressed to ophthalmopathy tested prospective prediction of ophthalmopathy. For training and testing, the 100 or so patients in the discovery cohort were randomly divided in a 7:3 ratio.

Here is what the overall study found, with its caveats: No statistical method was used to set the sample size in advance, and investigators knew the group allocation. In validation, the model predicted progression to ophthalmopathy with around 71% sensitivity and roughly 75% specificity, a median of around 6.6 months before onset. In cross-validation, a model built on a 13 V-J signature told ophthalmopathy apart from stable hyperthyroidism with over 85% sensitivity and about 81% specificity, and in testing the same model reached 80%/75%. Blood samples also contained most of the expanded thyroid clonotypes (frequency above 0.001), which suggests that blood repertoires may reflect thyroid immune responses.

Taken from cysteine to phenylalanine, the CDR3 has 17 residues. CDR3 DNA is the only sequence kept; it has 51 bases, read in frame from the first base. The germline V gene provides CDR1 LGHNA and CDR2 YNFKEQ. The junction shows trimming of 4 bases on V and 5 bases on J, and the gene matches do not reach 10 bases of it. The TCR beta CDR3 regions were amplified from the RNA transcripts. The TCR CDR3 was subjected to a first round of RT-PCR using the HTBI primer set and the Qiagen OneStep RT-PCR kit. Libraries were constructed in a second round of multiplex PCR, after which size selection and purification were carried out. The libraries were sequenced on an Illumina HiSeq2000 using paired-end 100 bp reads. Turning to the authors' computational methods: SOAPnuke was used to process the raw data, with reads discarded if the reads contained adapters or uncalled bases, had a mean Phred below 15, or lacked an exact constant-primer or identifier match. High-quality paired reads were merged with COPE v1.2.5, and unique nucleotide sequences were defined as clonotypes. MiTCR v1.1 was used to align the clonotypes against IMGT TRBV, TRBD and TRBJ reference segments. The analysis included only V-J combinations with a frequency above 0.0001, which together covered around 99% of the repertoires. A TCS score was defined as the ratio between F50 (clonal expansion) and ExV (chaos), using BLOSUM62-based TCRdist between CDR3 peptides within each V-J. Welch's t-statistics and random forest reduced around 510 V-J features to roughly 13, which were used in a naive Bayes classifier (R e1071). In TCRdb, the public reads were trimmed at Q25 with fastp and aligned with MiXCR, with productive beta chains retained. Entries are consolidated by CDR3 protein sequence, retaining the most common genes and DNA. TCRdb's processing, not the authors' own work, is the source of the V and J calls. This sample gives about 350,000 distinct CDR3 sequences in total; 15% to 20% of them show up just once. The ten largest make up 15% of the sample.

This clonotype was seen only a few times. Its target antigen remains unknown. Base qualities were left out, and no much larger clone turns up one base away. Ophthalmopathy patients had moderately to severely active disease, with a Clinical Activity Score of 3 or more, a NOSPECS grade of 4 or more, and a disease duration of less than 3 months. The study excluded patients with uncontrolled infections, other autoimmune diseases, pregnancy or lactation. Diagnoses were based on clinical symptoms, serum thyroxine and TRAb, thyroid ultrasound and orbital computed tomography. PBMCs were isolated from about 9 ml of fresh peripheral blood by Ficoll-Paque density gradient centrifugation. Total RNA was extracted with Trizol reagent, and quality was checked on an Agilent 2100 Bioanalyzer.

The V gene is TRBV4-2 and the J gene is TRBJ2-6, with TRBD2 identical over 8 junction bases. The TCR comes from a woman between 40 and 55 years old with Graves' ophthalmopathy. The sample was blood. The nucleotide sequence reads TGTGCCAGCAGCCGATCACTGAGCGGGAGTCGGGCCAACGTCCTGACTTTC. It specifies CASSRSLSGSRANVLTF.